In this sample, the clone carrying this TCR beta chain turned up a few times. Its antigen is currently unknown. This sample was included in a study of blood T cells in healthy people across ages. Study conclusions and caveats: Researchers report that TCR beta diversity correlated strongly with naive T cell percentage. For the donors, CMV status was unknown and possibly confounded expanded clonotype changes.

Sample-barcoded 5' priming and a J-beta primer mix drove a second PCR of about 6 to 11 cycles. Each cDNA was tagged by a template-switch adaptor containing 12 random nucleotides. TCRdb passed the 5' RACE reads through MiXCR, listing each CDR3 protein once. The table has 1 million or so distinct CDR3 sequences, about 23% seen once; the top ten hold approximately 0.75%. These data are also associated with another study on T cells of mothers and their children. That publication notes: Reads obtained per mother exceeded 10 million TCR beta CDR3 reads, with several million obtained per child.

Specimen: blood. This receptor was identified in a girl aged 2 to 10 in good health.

The chain's CDR3 is CASSLGRDQYF. For the CDR3, the DNA is TGTGCCAGCAGCTTAGGGAGGGACCAGTACTTC. The chain couples TRBV7-2 to TRBJ2-5; maybe TRBD2 (6 bases). Between the trimmed V and J ends, which lost 1 base and 10 bases, there was a span of 7 bases. The CDR3 sequence is 11 residues long. Germline V gene data show CDR1 as SGHTA and CDR2 as FQGNSA.